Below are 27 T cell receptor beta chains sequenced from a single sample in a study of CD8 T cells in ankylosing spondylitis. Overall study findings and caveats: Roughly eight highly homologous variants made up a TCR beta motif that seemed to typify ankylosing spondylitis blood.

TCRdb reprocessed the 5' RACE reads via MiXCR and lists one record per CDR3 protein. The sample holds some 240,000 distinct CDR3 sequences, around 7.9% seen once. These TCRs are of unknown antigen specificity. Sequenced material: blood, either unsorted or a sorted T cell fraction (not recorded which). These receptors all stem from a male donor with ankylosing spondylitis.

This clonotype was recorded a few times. The CDR3 loop reads CASSFGHEETQYF. CDR3 nucleotides: TGTGCCAGCAGCTTCGGGCATGAAGAGACCCAGTACTTC. J is TRBJ2-5 and V is TRBV5-6, with D hard to call. V was shortened by 2 bases and J by 3 bases, with 8 bases between the two germline ends. This CDR3 contains 13 residues. The germline V gene encodes CDR1 SGHDT and CDR2 YYEEEE.

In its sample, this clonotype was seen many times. The CDR3 region has the DNA TGTGCCAGCAGCTTAGAAGGGGACGGGCCGCTAGCCAAAAACATTCAGTACTTC. Its protein product is CASSLEGDGPLAKNIQYF. The rearrangement links TRBV11-1 to TRBJ2-4; either TRBD1 or TRBD2 may fit D (5 bases each). The CDR3 spans 18 residues. Trimming removed 1 base at V and 0 bases at J, with 16 bases between. Germline V lookup: CDR1 SGHAT, CDR2 FQDESV (reference sequence).

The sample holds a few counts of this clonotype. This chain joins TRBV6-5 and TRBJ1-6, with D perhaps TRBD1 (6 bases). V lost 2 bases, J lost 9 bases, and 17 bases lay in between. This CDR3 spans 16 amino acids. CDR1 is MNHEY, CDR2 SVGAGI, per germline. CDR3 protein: CASSYRVREGGSPLHF. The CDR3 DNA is TGTGCCAGCAGTTACCGGGTTAGGGAAGGGGGTTCACCCCTCCACTTT.

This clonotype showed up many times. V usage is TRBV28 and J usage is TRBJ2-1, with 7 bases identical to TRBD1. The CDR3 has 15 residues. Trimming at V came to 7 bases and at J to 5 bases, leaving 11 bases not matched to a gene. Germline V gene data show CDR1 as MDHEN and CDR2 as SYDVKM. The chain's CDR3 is CASKLNRGGHNEQFF. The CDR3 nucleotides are TGTGCCAGCAAACTCAACAGGGGTGGCCACAATGAGCAGTTCTTC.

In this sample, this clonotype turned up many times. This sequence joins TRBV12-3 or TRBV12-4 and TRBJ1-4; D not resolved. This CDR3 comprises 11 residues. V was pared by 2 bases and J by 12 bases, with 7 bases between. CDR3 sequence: CASSLNGELFF. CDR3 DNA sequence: TGTGCCAGCAGTTTAAACGGTGAACTGTTTTTT.

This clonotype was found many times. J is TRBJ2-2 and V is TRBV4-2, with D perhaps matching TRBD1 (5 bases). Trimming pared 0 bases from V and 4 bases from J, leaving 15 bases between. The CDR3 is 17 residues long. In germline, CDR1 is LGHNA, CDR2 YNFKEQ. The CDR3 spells CASSQEGAPVLTGELFF. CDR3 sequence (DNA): TGTGCCAGCAGCCAAGAAGGGGCTCCCGTCCTCACCGGGGAGCTGTTTTTT.

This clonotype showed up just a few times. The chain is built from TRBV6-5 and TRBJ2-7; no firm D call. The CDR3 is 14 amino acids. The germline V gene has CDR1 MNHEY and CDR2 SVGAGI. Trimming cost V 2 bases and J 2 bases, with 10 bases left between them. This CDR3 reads CASSYAAATYEQYF. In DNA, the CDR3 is TGTGCCAGCAGTTACGCCGCGGCCACCTACGAGCAGTACTTC.

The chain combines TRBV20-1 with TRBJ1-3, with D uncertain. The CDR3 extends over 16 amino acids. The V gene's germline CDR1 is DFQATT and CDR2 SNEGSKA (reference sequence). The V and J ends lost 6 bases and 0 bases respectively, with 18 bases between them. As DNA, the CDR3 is TGCAGTGCAAGTGTTCAACGTCTTTACTCTGGAAACACCATATATTTT. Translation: CSASVQRLYSGNTIYF.

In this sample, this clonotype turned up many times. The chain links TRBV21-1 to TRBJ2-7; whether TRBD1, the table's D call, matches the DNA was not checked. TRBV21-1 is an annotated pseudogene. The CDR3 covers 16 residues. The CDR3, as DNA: TGTGCCAGCAGCAAAGTGGGTCGGGACACGGAGCACGAGCAGTACTTC. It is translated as CASSKVGRDTEHEQYF.

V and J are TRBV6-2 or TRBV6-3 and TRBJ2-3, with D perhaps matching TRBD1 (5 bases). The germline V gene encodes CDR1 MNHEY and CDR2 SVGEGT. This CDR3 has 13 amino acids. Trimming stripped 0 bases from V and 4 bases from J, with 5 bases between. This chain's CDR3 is CASSYSGPDTQYF. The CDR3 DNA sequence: TGTGCCAGCAGTTACTCGGGGCCAGATACGCAGTATTTT.

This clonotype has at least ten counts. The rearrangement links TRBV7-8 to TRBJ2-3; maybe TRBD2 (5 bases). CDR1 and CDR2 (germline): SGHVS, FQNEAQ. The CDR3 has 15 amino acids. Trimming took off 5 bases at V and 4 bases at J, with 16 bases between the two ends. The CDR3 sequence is CASSPWESRPDTQYF. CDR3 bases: TGTGCCAGCAGCCCATGGGAGAGTCGGCCAGATACGCAGTATTTT.

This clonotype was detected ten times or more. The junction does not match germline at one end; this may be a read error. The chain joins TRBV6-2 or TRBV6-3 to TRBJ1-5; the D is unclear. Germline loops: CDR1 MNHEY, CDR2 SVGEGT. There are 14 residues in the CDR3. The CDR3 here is CASSTSRVNKPQHF. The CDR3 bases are TGTGCCAGCAGTACAAGCAGAGTCAATAAGCCCCAGCATTTT.

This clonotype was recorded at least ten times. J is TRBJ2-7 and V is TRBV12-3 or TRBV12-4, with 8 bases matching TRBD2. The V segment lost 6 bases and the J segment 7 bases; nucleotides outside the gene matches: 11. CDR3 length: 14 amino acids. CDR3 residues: CASSLSGSGLEQYF. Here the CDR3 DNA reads TGTGCCAGCAGCTTAAGCGGGAGTGGTTTGGAGCAGTACTTC.

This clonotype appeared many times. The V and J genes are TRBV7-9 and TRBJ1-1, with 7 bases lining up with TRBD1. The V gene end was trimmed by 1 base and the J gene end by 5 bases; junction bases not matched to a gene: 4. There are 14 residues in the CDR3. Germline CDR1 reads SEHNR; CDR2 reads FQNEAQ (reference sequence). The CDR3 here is CASSLGGGWTEAFF. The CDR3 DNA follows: TGTGCCAGCAGCTTAGGAGGGGGCTGGACTGAAGCTTTCTTT.

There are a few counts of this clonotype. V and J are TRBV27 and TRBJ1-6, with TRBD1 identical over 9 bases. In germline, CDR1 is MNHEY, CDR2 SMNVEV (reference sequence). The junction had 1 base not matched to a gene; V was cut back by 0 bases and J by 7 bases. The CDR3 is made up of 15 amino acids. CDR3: CASSLSGTGNSPLHF. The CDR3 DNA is TGTGCCAGCAGTTTATCGGGGACAGGGAATTCACCCCTCCACTTT.

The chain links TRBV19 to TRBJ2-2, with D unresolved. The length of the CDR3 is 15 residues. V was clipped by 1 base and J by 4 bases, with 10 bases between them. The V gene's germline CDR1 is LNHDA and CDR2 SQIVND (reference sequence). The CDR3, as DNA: TGTGCCAGTAGTATAGTGATAGGTCGCACCGGGGAGCTGTTTTTT. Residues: CASSIVIGRTGELFF.

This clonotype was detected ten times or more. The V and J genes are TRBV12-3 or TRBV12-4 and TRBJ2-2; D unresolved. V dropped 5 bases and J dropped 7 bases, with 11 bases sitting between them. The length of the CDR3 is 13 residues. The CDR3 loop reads CASSPTANGELFF. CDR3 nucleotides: TGTGCCAGCAGTCCCACAGCCAACGGGGAGCTGTTTTTT.

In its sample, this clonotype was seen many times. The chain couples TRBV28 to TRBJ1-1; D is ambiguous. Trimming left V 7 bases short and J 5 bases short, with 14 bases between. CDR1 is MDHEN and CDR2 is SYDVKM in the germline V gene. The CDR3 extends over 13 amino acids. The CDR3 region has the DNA TGTGCCAGCAACGAGGGTCGGAGGACTGAAGCTTTCTTT. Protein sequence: CASNEGRRTEAFF.

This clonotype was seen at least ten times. The CDR3 region is CASSSMGRTGELFF. The CDR3 DNA reads TGTGCCAGCAGTTCAATGGGCCGCACCGGGGAGCTGTTTTTT. The V and J genes are TRBV12-3 or TRBV12-4 and TRBJ2-2; D call uncertain. V lost 4 bases, J lost 4 bases, and 10 bases lay in between. This CDR3 has 14 residues.

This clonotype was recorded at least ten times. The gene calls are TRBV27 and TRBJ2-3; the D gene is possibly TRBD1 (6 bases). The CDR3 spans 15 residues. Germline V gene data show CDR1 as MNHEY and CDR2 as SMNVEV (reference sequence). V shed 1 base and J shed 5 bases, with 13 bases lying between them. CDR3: CASSLYGVGGDTQYF. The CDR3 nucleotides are TGTGCCAGCAGTTTATATGGGGTAGGGGGAGATACGCAGTATTTT.

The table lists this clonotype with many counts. The DNA for the CDR3 is TGTGCCAGCAGCCGAAAAAGGGACAGGGGTTTTGGCACCGGGGAGCTGTTTTTT. It yields the protein CASSRKRDRGFGTGELFF. This chain connects TRBV7-6 to TRBJ2-2, with 10 bases identical to TRBD1. Per germline, CDR1 SGHVS and CDR2 FNYEAQ. With 5 bases clipped from V and 4 bases from J, the junction kept 13 bases outside the gene matches. The CDR3 sequence is 18 residues long. Using reference TRBV7-6 and TRBJ2-2 for the parts outside the CDR3, the full variable domain is GAGVSQSPRYKVTKRGQDVALRCDPISGHVSLYWYRQALGQGPEFLTYFNYEAQQDKSGLPNDRFSAERPEGSISTLTIQRTEQRDSAMYRCASSRKRDRGFGTGELFFGEGSRLTVL.

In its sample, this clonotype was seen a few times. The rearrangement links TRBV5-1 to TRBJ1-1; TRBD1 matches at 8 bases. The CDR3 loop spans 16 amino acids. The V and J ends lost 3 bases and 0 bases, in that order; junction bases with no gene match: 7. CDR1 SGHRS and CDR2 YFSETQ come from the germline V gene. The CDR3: CASSSGTGLMNTEAFF. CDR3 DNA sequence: TGCGCCAGCAGCTCGGGGACAGGTCTTATGAACACTGAAGCTTTCTTT. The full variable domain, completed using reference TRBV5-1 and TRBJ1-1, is KAGVTQTPRYLIKTRGQQVTLSCSPISGHRSVSWYQQTPGQGLQFLFEYFSETQRNKGNFPGRFSGRQFSNSRSEMNVSTLELGDSALYLCASSSGTGLMNTEAFFGQGTRLTVV.

The CDR3 sequence is CASSTWDRGYEQYF. The CDR3 nucleotides are TGTGCCAGCAGTACGTGGGACAGGGGTTACGAGCAGTACTTC. The V call is TRBV27, the J call TRBJ2-7; 10 bases fit TRBD1. The J segment lost 4 bases and the V segment lost 5 bases, leaving 5 bases of the junction unmatched. The CDR3 consists of 14 residues. CDR1 MNHEY and CDR2 SMNVEV come from the germline V gene (reference sequence).

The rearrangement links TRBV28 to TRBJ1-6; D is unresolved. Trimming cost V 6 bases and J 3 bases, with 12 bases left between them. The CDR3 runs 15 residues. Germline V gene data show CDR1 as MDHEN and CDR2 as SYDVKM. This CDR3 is CASRTNMGYNSPLHF. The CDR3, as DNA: TGTGCCAGCAGAACCAACATGGGCTATAATTCACCCCTCCACTTT.

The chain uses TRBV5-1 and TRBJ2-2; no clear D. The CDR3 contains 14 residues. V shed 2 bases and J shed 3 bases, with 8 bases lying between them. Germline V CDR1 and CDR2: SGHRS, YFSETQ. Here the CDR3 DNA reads TGCGCCAGCAGCTTTGGGCGTTACACCGGGGAGCTGTTTTTT. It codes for CASSFGRYTGELFF.

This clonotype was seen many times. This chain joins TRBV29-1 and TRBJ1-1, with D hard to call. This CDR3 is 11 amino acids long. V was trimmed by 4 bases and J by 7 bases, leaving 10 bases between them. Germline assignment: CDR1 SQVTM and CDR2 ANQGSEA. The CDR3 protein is CSVAVFYEAFF. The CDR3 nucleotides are TGCAGCGTTGCGGTGTTTTATGAAGCTTTCTTT.

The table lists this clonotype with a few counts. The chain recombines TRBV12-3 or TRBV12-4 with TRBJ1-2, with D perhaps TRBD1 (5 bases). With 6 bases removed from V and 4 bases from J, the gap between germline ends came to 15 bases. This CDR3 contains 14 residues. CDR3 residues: CASSSTGGGYGYTF. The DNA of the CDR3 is TGTGCCAGCAGCTCAACCGGGGGGGGCTATGGCTACACCTTC.